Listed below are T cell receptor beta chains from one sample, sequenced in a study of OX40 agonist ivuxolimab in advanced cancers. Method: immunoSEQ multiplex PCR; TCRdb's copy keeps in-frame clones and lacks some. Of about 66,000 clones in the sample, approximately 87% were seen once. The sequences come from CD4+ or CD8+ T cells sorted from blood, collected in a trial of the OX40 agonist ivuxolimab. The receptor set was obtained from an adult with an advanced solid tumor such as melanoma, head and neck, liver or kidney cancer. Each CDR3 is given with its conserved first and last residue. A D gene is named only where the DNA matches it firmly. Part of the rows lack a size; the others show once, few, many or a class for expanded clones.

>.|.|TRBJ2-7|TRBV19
TGTGCCAGTAGTATCTCAGGGGACAACGAGCAGTACTTC
CASSISGDNEQYF
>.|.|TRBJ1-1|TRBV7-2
TGTGCCAGCAGCCTAGGGGTTGGCCAGAACACTGAAGCTTTCTTT
CASSLGVGQNTEAFF
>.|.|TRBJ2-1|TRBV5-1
TGCGCCAGCAGCAAGCAGGGACCGTACAATGAGCAGTTCTTC
CASSKQGPYNEQFF
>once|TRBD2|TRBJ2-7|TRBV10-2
TGCGCCAGTTACCGGGGGAGGGGAAAGGGCCACGAGCAGTACTTC
CASYRGRGKGHEQYF
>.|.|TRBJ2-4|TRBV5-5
TGTGCCAGCAGCTTGAATGAAAACATTCAGTACTTC
CASSLNENIQYF
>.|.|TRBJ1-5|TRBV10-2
TGCGCCAGCAGGGAATGGGCGAGCAATCAGCCCCAGCATTTT
CASREWASNQPQHF
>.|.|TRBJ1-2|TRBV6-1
TGTGCCAGCAGGCTCGATGGGGGTGGTGGCTACACCTTC
CASRLDGGGGYTF
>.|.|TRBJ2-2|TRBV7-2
TGTGCCAGCAGCCTTCCGCACTGGCCCGTGAGCACCGGGGAGCTGTTTTTT
CASSLPHWPVSTGELFF
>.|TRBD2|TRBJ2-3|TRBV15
TGTGCCACCAGCAGACTAGCGGGGGGGCCGCGGGGTACAGATACGCAGTATTTT
CATSRLAGGPRGTDTQYF
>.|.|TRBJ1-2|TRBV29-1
TGCAGCGTTGAAGATCCTTTCCTAGGGGGTTATGGCTACACCTTC
CSVEDPFLGGYGYTF
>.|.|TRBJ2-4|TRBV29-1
TGCAGCGCCCCGGCAGGGGCGCGGAAAAACATTCAGTACTTC
CSAPAGARKNIQYF
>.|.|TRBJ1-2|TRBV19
TGTGCCAGTAGTCGGGACGGATACTATGGCTACACCTTC
CASSRDGYYGYTF
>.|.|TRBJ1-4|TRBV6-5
TGTGCTCATGGGTTTGCAACTAATGAAAAACTGTTTTTT
CAHGFATNEKLFF
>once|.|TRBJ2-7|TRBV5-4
TGTGCCAGCAGCTTGGAACCGACATCAGGTTACGAGCAGTACTTC
CASSLEPTSGYEQYF
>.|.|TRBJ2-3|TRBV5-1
TGCGCCAGCAGCTTGTACGGGGTTAGCACAGATACGCAGTATTTT
CASSLYGVSTDTQYF
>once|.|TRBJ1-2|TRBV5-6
TGTGCCAGCAGCTTAAACCAGGCCGCAGGCCATGGCTACACCTTC
CASSLNQAAGHGYTF
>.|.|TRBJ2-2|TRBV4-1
TGCGCCAGCAGCCAGGACAGTCGGACCGGGGAGCTGTTTTTT
CASSQDSRTGELFF
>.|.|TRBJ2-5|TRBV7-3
TGTGCCAGCAGCCCCCGGGGGCCCGGGGAGACCCAGTACTTC
CASSPRGPGETQYF
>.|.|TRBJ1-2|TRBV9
TGTGCCAGCAGCGTAGTTCTGAACTATGGCTACACCTTC
CASSVVLNYGYTF
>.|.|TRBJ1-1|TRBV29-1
TGCAGCGTCATGACCCAGGTACCATACACTGAAGCTTTCTTT
CSVMTQVPYTEAFF
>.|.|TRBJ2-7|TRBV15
TGTGCCACCAGCAGAGATCGCCCCTACGAGCAGTACTTC
CATSRDRPYEQYF
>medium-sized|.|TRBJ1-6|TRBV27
TGTGCCTCCCGGACGGGTCCTTATTCACCCCTCCACTTT
CASRTGPYSPLHF
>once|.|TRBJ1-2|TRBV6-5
TGTGCCAGCAGTCTCCAGGGAGTGGGGAACTATGGCTACACCTTC
CASSLQGVGNYGYTF
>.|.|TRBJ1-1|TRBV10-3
TGTGCCATCAGTTTAGACCCAGTTAGCTCTGAAGCTTTCTTT
CAISLDPVSSEAFF
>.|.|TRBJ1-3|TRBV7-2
TGTGCCAGCAGCTCACAGGGACTCGGCTCTGGAAACACCATATATTTT
CASSSQGLGSGNTIYF
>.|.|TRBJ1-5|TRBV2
TGTGCCAGCAGTGAATACCGGGGGACGTATCAGCCCCAGCATTTT
CASSEYRGTYQPQHF
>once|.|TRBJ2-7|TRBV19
TGTGCCAGCGAAGGGTTTGCCGGGAAAGCCTACGAGCAGTACTTC
CASEGFAGKAYEQYF
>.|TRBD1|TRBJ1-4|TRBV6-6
TGTGCCAGCAGTTACTCGAGAGGGGGCGAAAAACTGTTTTTT
CASSYSRGGEKLFF
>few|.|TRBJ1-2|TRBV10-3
TGTGCCATCAGCGGGGGGAACTATGGCTACACCTTC
CAISGGNYGYTF
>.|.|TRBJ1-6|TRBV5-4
TGTGCCAGCAGCTTGGACTATAATTCACCCCTCCACTTT
CASSLDYNSPLHF
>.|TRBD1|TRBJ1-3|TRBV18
TGTGCCAGCTCACGGGACAGATCTGGAAACACCATATATTTT
CASSRDRSGNTIYF
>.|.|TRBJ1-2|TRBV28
TGTGCCAGCTCCTACGGACAGACCCAGGGGGGCTACACCTTC
CASSYGQTQGGYTF
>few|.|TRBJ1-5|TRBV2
TGTGCCAGCAGTGGACAGCTATGGGGCAATCAGCCCCAGCATTTT
CASSGQLWGNQPQHF
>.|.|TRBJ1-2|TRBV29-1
TGCAGCGTTGAAGATTGGCGCGAGAGGGGGGCCACCTTC
CSVEDWRERGATF
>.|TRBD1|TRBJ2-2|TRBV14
TGTGCCAGCAGCCGAGGACAGGGTATCACCGGGGAGCTGTTTTTT
CASSRGQGITGELFF
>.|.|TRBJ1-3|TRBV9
TGTGCCAGCAGCGTGAGGGCAAATGGAAACACCATATATTTT
CASSVRANGNTIYF
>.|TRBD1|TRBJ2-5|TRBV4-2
TGTGCCAGCAGCCAACCCGGGACAGCCGAAGAGACCCAGTACTTC
CASSQPGTAEETQYF
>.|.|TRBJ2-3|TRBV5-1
TGCGCCAGCAGCGTTCAGGGCGGTGGCACAGATACGCAGTATTTT
CASSVQGGGTDTQYF
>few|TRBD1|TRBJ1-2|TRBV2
TGTGCCAGCCGATGGACTCTCGGACAGGGGGATAACTATGGCTACACCTTC
CASRWTLGQGDNYGYTF
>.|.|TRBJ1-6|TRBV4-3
TGCGCCAGCAGCCAAAAGAGAGGAGTGGCCGGGGGCAGTGGGTCACCCCTCCACTTT
CASSQKRGVAGGSGSPLHF
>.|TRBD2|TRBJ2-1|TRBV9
TGTGCCAGCAGCGTCACTAGCGGGGGGCTCGATGAGCAGTTCTTC
CASSVTSGGLDEQFF
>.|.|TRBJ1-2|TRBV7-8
TGTGCCAGCAGCCCCTCCCACGGGAACTATGGCTACACCTTC
CASSPSHGNYGYTF
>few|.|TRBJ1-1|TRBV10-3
TGTGCCATCAGTGAGGGAGTGAACACTGAAGCTTTCTTT
CAISEGVNTEAFF
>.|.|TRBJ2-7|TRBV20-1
TGCAGTGCAAGCATTCTCTACGAGCAGTACTTC
CSASILYEQYF
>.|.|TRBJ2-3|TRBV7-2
TGTGCCAGCAGCTTATATGCAGATACGCAGTATTTT
CASSLYADTQYF
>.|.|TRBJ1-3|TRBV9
TGTGCCAGCAGCCCAGTAGGGCAGCTTGGAAACACCATATATTTT
CASSPVGQLGNTIYF
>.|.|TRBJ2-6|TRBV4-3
TGCGCCAGCAGCCTGGATACAGGGTTGGGGTCTGGGGCCAACGTCCTGACTTTC
CASSLDTGLGSGANVLTF
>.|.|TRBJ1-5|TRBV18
TGTGCCAGCTCAGTCAGGGACAATCAGCCCCAGCATTTT
CASSVRDNQPQHF
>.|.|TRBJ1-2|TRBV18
TGTGCCAGCTCACCAATCTCTGGGAACTATGGCTACACCTTC
CASSPISGNYGYTF
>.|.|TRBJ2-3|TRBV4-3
TGCGCCAGCAGCCAAGATTGGGGCGGGGTGCGCACAGATACGCAGTATTTT
CASSQDWGGVRTDTQYF
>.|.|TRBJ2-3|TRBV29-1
TGCAGCGTTCCTCGGGCTGGTCGCGGCACAGATACGCAGTATTTT
CSVPRAGRGTDTQYF
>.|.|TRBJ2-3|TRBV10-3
TGTGCCATCAAGCAGGGGAGCACAGATACGCAGTATTTT
CAIKQGSTDTQYF
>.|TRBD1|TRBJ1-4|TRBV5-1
TGCGCCAGCAGCTGGACAGGGGTAACTAATGAAAAACTGTTTTTT
CASSWTGVTNEKLFF
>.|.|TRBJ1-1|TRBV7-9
TGTGCCAGCTTCAGGGACACTGAAGCTTTCTTT
CASFRDTEAFF
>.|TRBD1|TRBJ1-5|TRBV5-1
TGCGCCAGCAGCTGGGGGGACAGGGTAGGTCAGCCCCAGCATTTT
CASSWGDRVGQPQHF